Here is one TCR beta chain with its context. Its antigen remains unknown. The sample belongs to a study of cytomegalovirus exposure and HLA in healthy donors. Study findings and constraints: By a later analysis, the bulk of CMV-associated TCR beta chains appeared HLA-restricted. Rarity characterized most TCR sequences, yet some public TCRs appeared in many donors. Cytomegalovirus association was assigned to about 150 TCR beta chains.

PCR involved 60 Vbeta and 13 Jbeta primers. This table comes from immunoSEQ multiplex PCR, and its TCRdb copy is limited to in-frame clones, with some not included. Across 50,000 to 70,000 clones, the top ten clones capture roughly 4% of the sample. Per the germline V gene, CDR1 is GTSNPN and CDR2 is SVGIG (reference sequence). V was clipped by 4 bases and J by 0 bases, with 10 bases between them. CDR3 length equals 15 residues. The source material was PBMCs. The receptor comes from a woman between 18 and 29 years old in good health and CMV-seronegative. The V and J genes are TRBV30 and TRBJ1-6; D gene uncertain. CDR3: CAWMTGVSYNSPLHF. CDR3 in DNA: TGTGCCTGGATGACGGGAGTCTCCTATAATTCACCCCTCCACTTT.